Listed below are T cell receptor beta chains from one sample, sequenced in a study of blood T cell repertoires in COVID-19. Libraries were prepared by immunoSEQ multiplex PCR; TCRdb keeps only in-frame clonotypes and omits some of them. The sample records about 250,000 clones, about 70% being singletons. The sample comprised peripheral blood. Every receptor here comes from a woman older than 75 with acute or convalescent COVID-19. Both conserved end residues are part of each CDR3. D genes are given only for firm matches. Size is omitted from some rows. Given values are once, few, many or a class for expanded clones.

>TRBD1|TRBJ2-7|14|TRBV5-1|NA
CASSLGTGLHEQYF
TGCGCCAGCAGCTTAGGGACAGGGCTTCACGAGCAGTACTTC
>TRBD1|TRBJ1-6|15|TRBV18|NA
CASSPAGQGISPLHF
TGTGCCAGCTCACCAGCGGGACAGGGGATTTCACCCCTCCACTTT
>TRBD2|TRBJ2-7|17|TRBV18|NA
CASSPTFGSGGQHEQYF
TGTGCCAGCTCACCGACCTTTGGTAGCGGGGGACAGCACGAGCAGTACTTC
>NA|TRBJ2-5|15|TRBV4-3|NA
CASSITGGGRETQYF
TGCGCCAGCAGTATTACAGGGGGCGGGAGGGAGACCCAGTACTTC
>TRBD1|TRBJ1-6|15|TRBV7-8|once
CASSKRGQGDSPLHF
TGTGCCAGCAGCAAAAGGGGACAGGGGGATTCACCCCTCCACTTT
>TRBD2|TRBJ2-7|15|TRBV10-2|NA
CASSEGLAGGYEQYF
TGCGCCAGCAGTGAGGGTTTAGCGGGAGGATACGAGCAGTACTTC
>NA|TRBJ1-2|13|TRBV28|NA
CASSVGRAGGYTF
TGTGCCAGCAGTGTGGGGAGGGCTGGGGGCTACACCTTC
>NA|TRBJ1-6|15|TRBV18|NA
CASSPQRTEGTPLHF
TGTGCCAGCTCACCTCAGAGGACAGAAGGGACACCCCTCCACTTT
>NA|TRBJ1-3|12|TRBV30|NA
CAWSPLGNTIYF
TGTGCCTGGTCCCCCTTGGGAAACACCATATATTTT
>NA|TRBJ1-2|10|TRBV2|few
CASGGGLPTF
TGTGCCTCGGGAGGAGGTCTGCCGACCTTC
>NA|TRBJ1-5|13|TRBV7-5|NA
CVRSPARVMGQHF
TGTGTCAGAAGCCCAGCTCGGGTGATGGGTCAGCATTTT
>NA|TRBJ2-5|14|TRBV9|NA
CASSVGPGSETQYF
TGTGCCAGCAGCGTAGGACCGGGGTCGGAGACCCAGTACTTC
>TRBD1|TRBJ1-5|15|TRBV4-1|NA
CASSQFTGDRQPQHF
TGCGCCAGCAGCCAATTCACAGGGGATCGACAGCCCCAGCATTTT
>TRBD2|TRBJ2-3|15|TRBV3-1/TRBV3-2|once
CASSPGTSRSDTQYF
TGTGCCAGCAGCCCAGGGACTAGCCGTAGCGATACGCAGTATTTT
>TRBD1|TRBJ2-7|15|TRBV6-5|NA
CASTLRTGDIYEQYF
TGTGCCAGCACTTTACGGACAGGGGATATTTACGAGCAGTACTTC
>NA|TRBJ1-1|13|TRBV18|NA
CASSPPSRAEAFF
TGTGCCAGCTCACCACCGTCCAGGGCTGAAGCTTTCTTT
>TRBD1|TRBJ2-1|16|TRBV6-6|NA
CASSYTGQGPNNEQFF
TGTGCCAGCAGTTACACCGGACAGGGGCCAAACAATGAGCAGTTCTTC
>NA|TRBJ2-7|13|TRBV7-9|NA
CASSLETSYEQYF
TGTGCCAGCAGCTTAGAGACTAGCTACGAGCAGTACTTC
>NA|TRBJ1-2|14|TRBV2|NA
CASSRTVSNYGYTF
TGTGCCAGCAGTCGGACAGTTTCAAACTATGGCTACACCTTC
>NA|TRBJ1-4|14|TRBV7-2|once
CASSPGFTNEKLFF
TGTGCCAGCAGCCCGGGATTTACTAATGAAAAACTGTTTTTT
>NA|TRBJ2-1|15|TRBV7-2|NA
CASSLGAASYNEQFF
TGTGCCAGCAGCTTAGGAGCGGCCTCCTACAATGAGCAGTTCTTC
>TRBD1|TRBJ2-7|15|TRBV11-2|NA
CASSPWTGGSYEQYF
TGTGCCAGCAGCCCCTGGACAGGGGGATCCTACGAGCAGTACTTC
>TRBD1|TRBJ1-3|15|TRBV11-2|NA
CASSPSTGPGNTIYF
TGTGCCAGCAGCCCGTCGACAGGGCCCGGAAACACCATATATTTT
>TRBD2|TRBJ2-3|13|TRBV6-5|NA
CASKTGGQEKQYF
TGTGCCAGCAAAACGGGGGGGCAGGAGAAGCAGTATTTT
>NA|TRBJ2-3|14|TRBV3-1/TRBV3-2|few
CASSLRGGADTQYF
TGTGCCAGCAGCCTACGGGGTGGTGCAGATACGCAGTATTTT
>NA|TRBJ1-4|14|TRBV7-9|NA
CASSLMGAGEKLFF
TGTGCCAGCAGCTTAATGGGGGCTGGGGAAAAACTGTTTTTT
>TRBD2|TRBJ2-1|15|TRBV10-3|NA
CAISESGLAVNEQFF
TGTGCCATCAGTGAGTCAGGACTAGCGGTCAATGAGCAGTTCTTC
>NA|TRBJ2-7|15|TRBV27|NA
CASSLIGQGTYEQYF
TGTGCCAGCTCGCTTATAGGGCAGGGGACCTACGAGCAGTACTTC
>NA|TRBJ2-7|13|TRBV6-5|NA
CASSSGDSYEQYF
TGTGCCAGCAGTTCTGGAGACTCCTACGAGCAGTACTTC
>NA|TRBJ1-3|14|TRBV5-1|NA
CASSSASSGNTIYF
TGCGCCAGCAGCTCCGCCAGCTCTGGAAACACCATATATTTT
>TRBD1|TRBJ2-7|14|TRBV6-5|NA
CASIPGQTFGEQYF
TGTGCCAGCATCCCGGGACAGACGTTCGGCGAGCAGTACTTC
>TRBD1|TRBJ2-7|15|TRBV5-4|NA
CASSSVTGGDYEQYF
TGTGCCAGCAGCTCGGTTACAGGGGGCGACTACGAGCAGTACTTC
>TRBD2|TRBJ2-2|17|TRBV6-6|NA
CASSPPTSGGASGELFF
TGTGCCAGCAGTCCCCCTACTAGCGGGGGGGCCTCCGGGGAGCTGTTTTTT
>TRBD2|TRBJ2-1|14|TRBV6-5|NA
CASKPGLAGVEQFF
TGTGCCAGCAAGCCGGGACTAGCGGGAGTTGAGCAGTTCTTC
>TRBD1|TRBJ1-1|16|TRBV11-1|NA
CASSLVLGTGGREAFF
TGTGCCAGCAGCTTAGTGCTGGGGACAGGGGGCCGGGAAGCTTTCTTT
>NA|TRBJ1-5|22|TRBV6-1|NA
CASSEGPGGVSGRLYSNQPQHF
TGTGCCAGCAGTGAAGGACCTGGGGGGGTCTCGGGGAGACTTTATAGCAATCAGCCCCAGCATTTT
>NA|TRBJ2-6|17|TRBV7-8|NA
CASSPRLATRGANVLTF
TGTGCCAGCAGCCCTCGACTGGCCACGAGGGGGGCCAACGTCCTGACTTTC
>NA|TRBJ2-5|12|TRBV12-3/TRBV12-4|NA
CASSLGPLGQYF
TGTGCCAGCAGTTTGGGCCCCTTGGGCCAGTACTTC
>TRBD2|TRBJ2-7|14|TRBV27|NA
CASSRGGLGYEQYF
TGTGCCAGCAGTCGCGGGGGGCTAGGATACGAGCAGTACTTC
>TRBD2|TRBJ2-5|16|TRBV6-5|NA
CASSYSAAGGQETQYF
TGTGCCAGCAGTTATTCCGCAGCGGGGGGGCAAGAGACCCAGTACTTC